This T cell receptor beta chain was captured by sequencing in a study of T cells in Graves' hyperthyroidism and ophthalmopathy. Researchers took RNA transcripts and amplified the TCR beta CDR3 regions from them. In the first-round RT-PCR of the TCR CDR3, the HTBI primer set was used. TCRdb re-analysed the multiplex PCR reads in MiXCR, keeping a single row per CDR3 protein. Here the sample spans around 500,000 distinct CDR3 sequences, about 15% being singletons. V shed 1 base and J 4 bases; nucleotides not matched to a gene: 9. In germline, CDR1 is LGHDT, CDR2 YNNKEL (reference sequence). This CDR3 is built from 17 residues.

The chain recombines TRBV3-1 with TRBJ1-5; 8 nucleotides agree with TRBD1. Specimen: blood. The clonotype was recovered from a woman in her thirties or forties with Graves' hyperthyroidism. CDR3 DNA: TGTGCCAGCAGCCAAGGTTCAGGGGGCGGGGGTAATCAGCCCCAGCATTTT. Translated, it gives CASSQGSGGGGNQPQHF.